The present T cell receptor beta chain was sequenced within a study of cytotoxic CD8 clonotypes in ibrutinib-treated CLL (dated by TCRdb to the early 2020s). For context, the study as a whole: The cohort included approximately 15 treatment-naive and ten to twelve relapsed/refractory patients; 17 to 18 were IGHV unmutated. Response samples were obtained after a median of approximately 12 months of treatment, with a range of about 6 to 40 months. On average, each sample had approximately 280,000 productive templates and almost 95,000 productive rearrangements. Partial responses were observed in about 24 patients and complete responses in 2; after a median follow-up of around 64 months, remission was maintained in around 14 patients and progression was observed in approximately 12. Of the 90 or so participants in the trial, 20 to 30 had longitudinal samples available. Cryopreserved peripheral blood mononuclear cells were collected before treatment, at response, and at either disease progression or sustained remission. Study-wide findings and limitations: At ibrutinib response clonality went up, during sustained remission it held steady, and at progression it dropped back toward baseline. Public clonotypes were rare and either shrank or stayed stable during treatment, and the rise in clonality at ibrutinib response reflected expansion of private clonotypes. Baseline clonality exceeded that of age-matched healthy donors and correlated strongly with circulating CD8+ T-cell counts. Sampling times were not matched between patients in sustained remission and patients whose disease was progressing, and lymph node repertoires were not examined.

About 2 micrograms of genomic DNA were extracted from cryopreserved PBMCs for TCR beta library preparation. Longitudinal blood samples from CLL patients receiving ibrutinib monotherapy were subjected to high-throughput TCR beta sequencing. The patients were enrolled in a single-center, open-label phase 2 trial of ibrutinib monotherapy. On a MiSeq, deep resolution sequencing aimed for a depth between 1 in 1 million and 1 in 200,000 T cells, with each clonotype covered approximately 10x on average. The immunoSEQ hsTCRB Kit was used to generate TCR beta libraries. The authors processed their data as follows. The data were analyzed with ImmunoSEQ Analyzer and ImmunoSEQ Data Assistant, and V, D and J gene assignments followed IMGT definitions. Clonality, which ranges from 0 to 1, was calculated as one minus the normalized Shannon entropy of productive rearrangement frequencies. Public clonotype analysis was restricted to overrepresented clonotypes comprising at least 0.05% of each patient's repertoire. Around 13 age-matched healthy donor repertoires from immuneACCESS were used as controls for clonality. Not all clones reach the TCRdb copy of this immuneACCESS table, which keeps in-frame sequences only. Checked studies attribute under half of the gap to unresolved V genes and leave the rest unexplained. For V, J and clone size, that table is used; D and trimming come from the DNA. Here the sample has about 12,000 clones; approximately 59% occur a single time. The ten top clones hold less than 30% of the sample.

V and J lose 9 bases and 0 bases, and a span of 12 bases separates them. The CDR3 holds 14 amino acids from the cysteine to the phenylalanine. Of the read, only the CDR3 DNA is kept; its 42 bases are in frame from base 1. The germline V gene (reference sequence) gives CDR1 as LNHDA and CDR2 as SQIVND. Points on this clone: Its antigen target is currently unknown. Within one base of it there is no much larger clone, and no base qualities were kept.

This receptor was taken from a human donor with chronic lymphocytic leukemia. The chain was built from TRBV19 and TRBJ2-1; the D gene could be either TRBD1 or TRBD2, each agreeing at 6 bases. This specimen was PBMCs, taken before ibrutinib treatment. CDR3 loop: CASGGRSSYNEQFF. Read as DNA, the sequence is TGTGCCAGCGGGGGCCGGAGCTCCTACAATGAGCAGTTCTTC.